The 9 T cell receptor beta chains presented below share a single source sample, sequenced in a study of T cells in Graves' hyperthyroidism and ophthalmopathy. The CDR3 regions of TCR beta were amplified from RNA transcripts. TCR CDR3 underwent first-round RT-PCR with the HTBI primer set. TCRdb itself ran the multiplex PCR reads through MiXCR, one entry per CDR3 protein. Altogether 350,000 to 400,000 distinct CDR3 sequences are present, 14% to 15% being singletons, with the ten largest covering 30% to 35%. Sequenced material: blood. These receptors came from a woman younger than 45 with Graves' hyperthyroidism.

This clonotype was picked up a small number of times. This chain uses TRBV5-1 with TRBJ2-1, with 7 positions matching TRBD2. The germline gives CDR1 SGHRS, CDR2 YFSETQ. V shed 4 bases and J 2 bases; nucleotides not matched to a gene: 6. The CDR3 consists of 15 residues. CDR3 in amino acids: CASSRTSETYNEQFF. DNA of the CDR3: TGCGCCAGCAGCAGAACTAGCGAAACCTACAATGAGCAGTTCTTC.

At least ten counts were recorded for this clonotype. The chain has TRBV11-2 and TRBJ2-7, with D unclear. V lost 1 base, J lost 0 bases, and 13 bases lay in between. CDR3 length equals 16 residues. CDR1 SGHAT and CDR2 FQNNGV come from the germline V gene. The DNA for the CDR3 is TGTGCCAGCAGCTTAGGGGTCCACCCGAGCTCCTACGAGCAGTACTTC. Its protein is CASSLGVHPSSYEQYF.

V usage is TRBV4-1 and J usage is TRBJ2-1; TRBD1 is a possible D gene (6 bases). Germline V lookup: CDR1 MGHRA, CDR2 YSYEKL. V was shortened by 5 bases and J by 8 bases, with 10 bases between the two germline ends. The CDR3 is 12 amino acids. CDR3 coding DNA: TGCGCCAGCAGCACCCACAGGGATGAGCAGTTCTTC. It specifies CASSTHRDEQFF.

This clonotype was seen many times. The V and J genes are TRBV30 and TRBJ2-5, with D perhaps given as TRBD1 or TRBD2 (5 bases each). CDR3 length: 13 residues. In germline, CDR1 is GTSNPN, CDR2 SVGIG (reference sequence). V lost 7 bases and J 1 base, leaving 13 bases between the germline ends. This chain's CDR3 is CAFRSGPQETQYF. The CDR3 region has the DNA TGTGCCTTCAGATCGGGACCCCAAGAGACCCAGTACTTC.

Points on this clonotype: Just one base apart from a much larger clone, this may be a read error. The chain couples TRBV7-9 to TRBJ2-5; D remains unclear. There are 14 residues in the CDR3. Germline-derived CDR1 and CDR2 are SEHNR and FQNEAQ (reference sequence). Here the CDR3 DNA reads TGTGCCGGCAGCTTAGTCCGGCAGCAAGAGACCCAGTACTTC. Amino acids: CAGSLVRQQETQYF. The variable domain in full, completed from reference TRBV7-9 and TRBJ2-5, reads DTGVSQNPRHKITKRGQNVTFRCDPISEHNRLYWYRQTLGQGPEFLTYFQNEAQLEKSRLLSDRFSAERPKGSFSTLEIQRTEQGDSAMYLCAGSLVRQQETQYFGPGTRLLVL.

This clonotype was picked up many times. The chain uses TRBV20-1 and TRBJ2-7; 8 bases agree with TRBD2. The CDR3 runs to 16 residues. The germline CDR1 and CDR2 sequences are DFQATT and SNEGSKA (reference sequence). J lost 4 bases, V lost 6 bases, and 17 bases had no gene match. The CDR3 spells CSASPTSVPPAYEQYF. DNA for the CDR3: TGCAGTGCCAGCCCGACTAGCGTACCGCCCGCTTACGAGCAGTACTTC.

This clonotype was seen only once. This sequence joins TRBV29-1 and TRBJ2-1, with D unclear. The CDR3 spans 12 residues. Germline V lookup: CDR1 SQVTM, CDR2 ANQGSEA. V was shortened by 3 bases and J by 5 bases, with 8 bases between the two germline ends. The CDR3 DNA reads TGCAGCGTTGATGAGCTGGACAATGAGCAGTTCTTC. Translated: CSVDELDNEQFF.

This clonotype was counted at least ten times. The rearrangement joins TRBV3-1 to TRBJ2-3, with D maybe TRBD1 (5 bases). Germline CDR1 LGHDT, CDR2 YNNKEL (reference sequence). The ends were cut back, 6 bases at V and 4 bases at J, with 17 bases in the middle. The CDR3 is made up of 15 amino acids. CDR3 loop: CASSPAGQGADTQYF. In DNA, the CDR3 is TGTGCCAGCAGTCCCGCCGGGCAGGGTGCAGATACGCAGTATTTT.

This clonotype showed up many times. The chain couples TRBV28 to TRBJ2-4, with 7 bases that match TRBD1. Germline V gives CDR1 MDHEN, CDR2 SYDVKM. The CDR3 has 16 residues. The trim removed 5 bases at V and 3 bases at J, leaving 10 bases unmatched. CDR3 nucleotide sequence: TGTGCCAGCAGTACCCGACAGGGCTTAGGCAAAAACATTCAGTACTTC. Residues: CASSTRQGLGKNIQYF.